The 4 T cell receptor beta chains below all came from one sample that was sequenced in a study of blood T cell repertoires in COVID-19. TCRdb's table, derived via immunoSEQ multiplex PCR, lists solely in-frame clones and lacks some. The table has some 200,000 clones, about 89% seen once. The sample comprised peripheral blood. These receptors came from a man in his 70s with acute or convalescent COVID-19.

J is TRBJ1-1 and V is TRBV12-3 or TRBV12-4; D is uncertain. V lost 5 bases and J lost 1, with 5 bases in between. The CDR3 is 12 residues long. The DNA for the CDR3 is TGTGCCAGCAGTGAACAGAACACTGAAGCTTTCTTT. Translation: CASSEQNTEAFF.

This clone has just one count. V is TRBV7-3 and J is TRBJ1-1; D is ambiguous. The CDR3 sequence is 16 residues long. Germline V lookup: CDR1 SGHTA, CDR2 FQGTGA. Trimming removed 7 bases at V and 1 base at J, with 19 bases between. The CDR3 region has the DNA TGTGCCAGCAACCCCGGTGGAGGGCGGGCGAACACTGAAGCTTTCTTT. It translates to CASNPGGGRANTEAFF.

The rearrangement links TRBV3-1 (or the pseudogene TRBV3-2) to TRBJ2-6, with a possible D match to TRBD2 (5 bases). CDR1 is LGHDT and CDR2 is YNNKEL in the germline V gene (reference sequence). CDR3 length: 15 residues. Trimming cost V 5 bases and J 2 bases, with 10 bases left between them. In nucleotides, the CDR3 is TGTGCCAGCAGCTCCCACGGGGCTGGGGCCAACGTCCTGACTTTC. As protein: CASSSHGAGANVLTF.

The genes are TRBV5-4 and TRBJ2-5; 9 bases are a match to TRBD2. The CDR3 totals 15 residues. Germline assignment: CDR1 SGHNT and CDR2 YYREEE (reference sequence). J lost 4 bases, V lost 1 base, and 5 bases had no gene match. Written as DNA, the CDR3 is TGTGCCAGCAGCTTGTCAGCGGGAGGTGGAGAGACCCAGTACTTC. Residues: CASSLSAGGGETQYF. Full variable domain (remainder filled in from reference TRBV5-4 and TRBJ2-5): ETGVTQSPTHLIKTRGQQVTLRCSSQSGHNTVSWYQQALGQGPQFIFQYYREEENGRGNFPPRFSGLQFPNYSSELNVNALELDDSALYLCASSLSAGGGETQYFGPGTRLLVL.